Following are 20 T cell receptor beta chains from one sample sequenced in a study of T cell responses to AZD1222 COVID-19 vaccine. Repertoires were generated with immunoSEQ multiplex PCR, while TCRdb's copy carries only in-frame clones and drops some. Among roughly 100,000 clones listed, roughly 90% were seen once. The material was peripheral blood, obtained on day 0 of AZD1222 vaccination. The receptors shown here come from an adult in good health.

This clone was counted a single time. The chain combines TRBV2 with TRBJ1-3; D gene unclear. V lost 7 bases to trimming and J lost 0 bases, with 7 bases between them. CDR3 length: 13 amino acids. The germline CDR1 and CDR2 sequences are SNHLY and FYNNEI. The DNA for the CDR3 is TGTGCCAGCATGGACTTCTCTGGAAACACCATATATTTT. Protein product: CASMDFSGNTIYF.

The CDR3 here is CASSLPVGRDSPLHF. The CDR3 DNA sequence: TGTGCCAGCAGCCTCCCGGTAGGGAGAGATTCACCCCTCCACTTT. The V gene is TRBV7-2, the J gene TRBJ1-6; the D is unclear. The germline V and J ends were trimmed by 5 bases and 8 bases, with 16 bases remaining between them. CDR3 length: 15 residues. Germline loops: CDR1 SGHTA, CDR2 FQGNSA.

V is TRBV18 and J is TRBJ1-1; TRBD1 might be the D (6 bases). The germline CDR1 and CDR2 sequences are KGHSH and LQKENI. V was clipped by 3 bases and J by 0 bases, with 11 bases between them. The CDR3 length is 15 residues. This CDR3 reads CASSPEGGVNTEAFF. CDR3 bases: TGTGCCAGCTCACCGGAGGGGGGCGTGAACACTGAAGCTTTCTTT.

The chain is built from TRBV6-5 and TRBJ1-1, with D maybe TRBD1 (5 bases). The CDR3 extends over 15 amino acids. Germline loops: CDR1 MNHEY, CDR2 SVGAGI. V lost 6 bases and J 0 bases, leaving 14 bases between the germline ends. This CDR3 is CASSPPGLLNTEAFF. The CDR3 coding sequence is TGTGCCAGCAGCCCCCCGGGACTTTTGAACACTGAAGCTTTCTTT.

This chain joins TRBV6-2 or TRBV6-3 and TRBJ2-2; 9 bases agree with TRBD1. The CDR3 loop spans 19 amino acids. Germline V gene sequence: CDR1 MNHEY, CDR2 SVGEGT. V lost 5 bases, J lost 0 bases, and 13 bases stayed unmatched. The chain's CDR3 is CASSGHPGQGRTNTGELFF. The CDR3 bases are TGTGCCAGCAGTGGACATCCGGGACAGGGAAGAACGAACACCGGGGAGCTGTTTTTT.

This clone has more than one count but fewer than ten. The chain recombines TRBV9 with TRBJ1-3; 11 nucleotides line up with TRBD1. V lost 1 base and J lost 4; bases outside the gene matches: 16. The CDR3 loop spans 20 amino acids. CDR1 is SGDLS and CDR2 is YYNGEE in the germline V gene. The CDR3 spells CASSVLLDRGPALAGNTIYF. Written as DNA, the CDR3 is TGTGCCAGCAGCGTACTCTTGGACAGGGGGCCAGCTCTAGCGGGAAACACCATATATTTT.

The gene calls are TRBV9 and TRBJ1-1, with TRBD1 identical over 7 bases. CDR3 length: 14 residues. Germline V gene data show CDR1 as SGDLS and CDR2 as YYNGEE. The V and J ends lost 3 bases and 4 bases, in that order; junction bases with no gene match: 6. The CDR3 region is CASSGQDRPTEAFF. CDR3 DNA sequence: TGTGCCAGCAGCGGTCAGGACAGGCCCACTGAAGCTTTCTTT.

The chain employs TRBV6-5 and TRBJ2-3; no definite D call. This CDR3 contains 15 residues. Trimming stripped 5 bases from V and 3 bases from J, with 15 bases between. Germline assignment: CDR1 MNHEY and CDR2 SVGAGI. For the CDR3, the DNA is TGTGCCAGCAGTCTGGATGATCAAGGGACAGATACGCAGTATTTT. Encoded protein: CASSLDDQGTDTQYF.

The chain employs TRBV27 and TRBJ2-2; D unclear. There are 15 residues in the CDR3. Germline CDR1 and CDR2: MNHEY and SMNVEV (reference sequence). Trimming removed 5 bases from V and 6 bases from J, with 16 bases in between. The CDR3 here is CASSKGRDRPGELFF. CDR3 nucleotide sequence: TGTGCCAGCAGTAAGGGAAGGGATCGACCCGGGGAGCTGTTTTTT.

The chain links TRBV27 to TRBJ2-1; no clear D gene. Per the germline V gene, CDR1 is MNHEY and CDR2 is SMNVEV (reference sequence). This CDR3 comprises 13 residues. Deletions cut 0 bases from V and 5 bases from J, with 5 bases between. The chain's CDR3 is CASSLSGHNEQFF. CDR3 DNA sequence: TGTGCCAGCAGTTTATCGGGTCACAATGAGCAGTTCTTC.

The chain links TRBV3-1 (or the pseudogene TRBV3-2) to TRBJ1-3, with D maybe TRBD1 (6 bases). The germline V gene has CDR1 LGHDT and CDR2 YNNKEL (reference sequence). The length of the CDR3 is 14 residues. With 3 bases removed from V and 4 bases from J, the gap between germline ends came to 10 bases. Here the CDR3 DNA reads TGTGCCAGCAGCCAGGGGGCGCACGGAAACACCATATATTTT. This translates into CASSQGAHGNTIYF.

The V and J genes are TRBV9 and TRBJ1-1, with D tentatively TRBD1 (5 bases). V lost 4 bases to trimming and J lost 1 base, with 14 bases between them. Germline lookup yields CDR1 SGDLS and CDR2 YYNGEE. CDR3 size: 15 residues. The CDR3 coding sequence is TGTGCCAGCAGCCCGACCGGACAAGCGAACACTGAAGCTTTCTTT. It codes for CASSPTGQANTEAFF.

This chain's CDR3 is CATSGGINTGELFF. CDR3 DNA: TGTGCCACCAGTGGCGGGATTAACACCGGGGAGCTGTTTTTT. The chain links TRBV24-1 to TRBJ2-2; tentatively, D is TRBD2 (6 bases). Between the trimmed V and J ends, which lost 5 bases and 2 bases, there was a span of 8 bases. The CDR3 sequence is 14 residues long. Germline lookup yields CDR1 KGHDR and CDR2 SFDVKD.

CDR3 DNA sequence: TGTGCCAGCAGCAAAGACTTGGCTAGTCAGTACTTC. Protein product: CASSKDLASQYF. V gene TRBV21-1 combines with J gene TRBJ2-7; the table's D call of TRBD2 was not tested on the DNA. TRBV21-1 is classified as a pseudogene. This CDR3 has 12 amino acids.

CDR3: CASSVGLAGRADTQYF. The CDR3 DNA reads as TGTGCCAGCAGCGTAGGGCTAGCGGGGAGGGCAGATACGCAGTATTTT. V gene TRBV9 combines with J gene TRBJ2-3, with 9 bases aligning to TRBD2. CDR1 SGDLS and CDR2 YYNGEE come from the germline V gene. J lost 4 bases, V lost 0 bases, and 6 bases had no gene match. The CDR3 runs to 16 residues. Based on the CDR3 plus reference TRBV9 and TRBJ2-3, the full variable domain is DSGVTQTPKHLITATGQRVTLRCSPRSGDLSVYWYQQSLDQGLQFLIQYYNGEERAKGNILERFSAQQFPDLHSELNLSSLELGDSALYFCASSVGLAGRADTQYFGPGTRLTVL.

The rearrangement links TRBV28 to TRBJ1-4, with D uncertain. The CDR3 runs to 13 residues. In germline, CDR1 is MDHEN, CDR2 SYDVKM. Trimming took 3 bases from V and 8 from J, leaving 10 bases between them. The CDR3 spells CASSFETQEKLFF. As DNA, the CDR3 is TGTGCCAGCAGTTTTGAAACCCAGGAAAAACTGTTTTTT.

The chain carries TRBV21-1 and TRBJ2-1; TRBD2 is the table's D call, not checked against the DNA. TRBV21-1 is described as a pseudogene. This CDR3 is built from 16 residues. The CDR3: CASSKSGAPTYNEQFF. For the CDR3, the DNA is TGTGCCAGCAGTAAGAGCGGGGCTCCCACCTACAATGAGCAGTTCTTC.

V is TRBV6-4 and J is TRBJ1-5; 8 nucleotides line up with TRBD1. There are 17 residues in the CDR3. Germline loops: CDR1 MRHNA, CDR2 SNTAGT. Trimming at V came to 6 bases and at J to 0 bases, leaving 10 bases not matched to a gene. The CDR3 spells CASSLDRADDSNQPQHF. In nucleotides, the CDR3 is TGTGCCAGCAGCTTGGACAGGGCCGATGATAGCAATCAGCCCCAGCATTTT.

Comment on this clone: Germline is not matched at one junction end, which may reflect a read error. The chain combines TRBV23-1 with TRBJ1-4, with D possibly TRBD1 on 5 matching bases. TRBV23-1 is treated as an ORF (open reading frame) with a function not yet certain. The CDR3 runs 15 residues. The CDR3, as DNA: TGCGCCAGCAGTCACCGGACGGGGGATAATGAAAAGCTGTTTTTT. Its translation: CASSHRTGDNEKLFF.

This chain links TRBV6-2 or TRBV6-3 with TRBJ2-1, with 7 bases lining up with TRBD2. The CDR3 contains 13 residues. V shed 3 bases, J shed 5 bases, and the junction held 1 base outside the gene matches. Germline assignment: CDR1 MNHEY and CDR2 SVGEGT. The CDR3 DNA follows: TGTGCCAGCAGTTATCGGGAGGACAATGAGCAGTTCTTC. It specifies CASSYREDNEQFF.